One and the same sample provided the 30 T cell receptor beta chains below, sequenced in a study of T cell responses to AZD1222 COVID-19 vaccine. Method: immunoSEQ multiplex PCR; TCRdb's copy keeps in-frame clones and lacks some. This repertoire shows 200,000 or so clones, approximately 94% found once; its top ten account for more than 0.8%. Sequenced here: peripheral blood, sampled on day 0 of MenACWY control vaccination. The origin of the receptors is an adult in good health.

This clone came up a few times. This chain connects TRBV5-6 to TRBJ1-1, with D maybe TRBD1 (6 bases). Per the germline V gene, CDR1 is SGHDT and CDR2 is YYEEEE. Trimming removed 3 bases from V and 1 base from J, with 10 bases in between. The CDR3 covers 14 residues. This CDR3 is CASSSVDRNTEAFF. The CDR3 DNA follows: TGTGCCAGCAGCTCGGTGGACAGGAACACTGAAGCTTTCTTT. Full variable domain (remainder filled in from reference TRBV5-6 and TRBJ1-1): DAGVTQSPTHLIKTRGQQVTLRCSPKSGHDTVSWYQQALGQGPQFIFQYYEEEERQRGNFPDRFSGHQFPNYSSELNVNALLLGDSALYLCASSSVDRNTEAFFGQGTRLTVV.

The chain couples TRBV5-5 to TRBJ1-2, with 8 bases identical to TRBD1. Trimming cost V 1 base and J 8 bases; bases outside gene matches: 13. CDR3 size: 16 residues. Germline V gene lookup returns CDR1 SGHKS and CDR2 YYEKEE (reference sequence). CDR3 sequence (DNA): TGTGCCAGCAGCTTGAAAGCGGACAGGGACGGTGGGGGCTACACCTTC. Translation gives CASSLKADRDGGGYTF. Combining the CDR3 with reference TRBV5-5 and TRBJ1-2 gives the whole variable domain DAGVTQSPTHLIKTRGQQVTLRCSPISGHKSVSWYQQVLGQGPQFIFQYYEKEERGRGNFPDRFSARQFPNYSSELNVNALLLGDSALYLCASSLKADRDGGGYTFGSGTRLTVV.

V and J are TRBV6-5 and TRBJ1-1; D unclear. Per the germline V gene, CDR1 is MNHEY and CDR2 is SVGAGI. The CDR3 is 12 residues long. The V end was cut by 6 bases, the J end by 3 bases, with 8 bases between. Written as DNA, the CDR3 is TGTGCCAGCAGGGTGGACGACACTGAAGCTTTCTTT. Amino acid sequence: CASRVDDTEAFF.

V usage is TRBV30 and J usage is TRBJ1-4; possible D gene TRBD1, 5 bases. This CDR3 is 16 amino acids long. Trimming took off 3 bases at V and 1 base at J, with 15 bases between the two ends. Germline V gene sequence: CDR1 GTSNPN, CDR2 SVGIG (reference sequence). In DNA form, the CDR3 reads TGTGCCTGGAGGGAAAAGGGGCAGGGAACTAATGAAAAACTGTTTTTT. Encoded protein: CAWREKGQGTNEKLFF.

The chain employs TRBV3-1 (or the pseudogene TRBV3-2) and TRBJ1-4; 10 nucleotides match TRBD1. The CDR3 sequence is 19 residues long. Trimming removed 2 bases from V and 4 bases from J; junction bases left unmatched: 13. In germline, CDR1 is LGHDT, CDR2 YNNKEL (reference sequence). The CDR3 region is CASSQRPGQGYRVNEKLFF. The CDR3 nucleotides read TGTGCCAGCAGCCAACGGCCGGGACAGGGGTATAGGGTTAATGAAAAACTGTTTTTT.

The genes are TRBV4-1 and TRBJ1-2; TRBD1 is a possible D gene (5 bases). The CDR3 is 15 residues long. V was cut by 1 base and J by 8 bases, with 17 bases left in between. CDR1 and CDR2 from the germline V gene are MGHRA and YSYEKL. The CDR3 here is CASSQVGIGALGYTF. For the CDR3, the DNA is TGCGCCAGCAGCCAAGTGGGAATAGGGGCACTGGGCTACACCTTC.

The V gene is TRBV5-1, the J gene TRBJ2-5, with TRBD1 as a possible D gene (7 bases). The CDR3 is 15 amino acids. The V gene's germline CDR1 is SGHRS and CDR2 YFSETQ. Trimming shortened V by 5 bases and J by 1 base, and 15 bases separated the two germline ends. CDR3 amino acids: CASRLAGQSQETQYF. CDR3 coding DNA: TGCGCCAGCAGGCTTGCGGGACAGTCCCAAGAGACCCAGTACTTC.

This clone was observed once. The gene calls are TRBV6-5 and TRBJ2-2; 7 nucleotides align to TRBD1. Unmatched junction bases numbered 10, after V lost 6 bases and J lost 6 bases. Germline V CDR1 and CDR2: MNHEY, SVGAGI. The CDR3 runs to 15 residues. The CDR3 DNA reads as TGTGCCAGCAGGAACGACAGGGTAGGGGCCGGGGAGCTGTTTTTT. It encodes CASRNDRVGAGELFF.

The rearrangement uses TRBV7-6 and TRBJ2-2; TRBD1 matches 9 bases. CDR3 length: 16 residues. Germline V lookup: CDR1 SGHVS, CDR2 FNYEAQ. V was pared by 3 bases and J by 6 bases, with 8 bases of the junction left unmatched. The CDR3 sequence is CASSFPGQGLPGELFF. CDR3 bases: TGTGCCAGCAGCTTTCCGGGACAGGGCCTCCCCGGGGAGCTGTTTTTT.

V usage is TRBV7-2 and J usage is TRBJ1-4; D remains unclear. In germline, CDR1 is SGHTA, CDR2 FQGNSA. The V end lost 1 base, the J end lost 3 bases, and 3 bases lay between the germline ends. This CDR3 region has 13 residues. The CDR3 sequence is CASSLDANEKLFF. The CDR3 DNA reads TGTGCCAGCAGCTTAGACGCTAATGAAAAACTGTTTTTT.

The CDR3 DNA is TGTGCCAGCAGTCCCCGCCTCGGTGGACAGGGACTAGCCAAAAACATTCAGTACTTC. Translating it yields CASSPRLGGQGLAKNIQYF. V is TRBV27 and J is TRBJ2-4, with TRBD1 identical over 8 bases. Trimming took 5 bases from V and 0 from J; bases not matched to a gene: 15. Per germline, CDR1 MNHEY and CDR2 SMNVEV (reference sequence). The CDR3 is made up of 19 amino acids.

The gene calls are TRBV3-1 (or the pseudogene TRBV3-2) and TRBJ1-1; maybe TRBD1 (6 bases). The V end lost 6 bases, the J end lost 4 bases, and 12 bases lay between the germline ends. The V gene's germline CDR1 is LGHDT and CDR2 YNNKEL (reference sequence). The CDR3 is 13 residues long. The CDR3 loop is CASRQGPGTEAFF. CDR3 DNA sequence: TGTGCCAGCAGACAGGGTCCGGGCACTGAAGCTTTCTTT.

This clone has a handful of counts. The chain uses TRBV7-2 and TRBJ2-7; no definite D call. Per germline, CDR1 SGHTA and CDR2 FQGNSA. The CDR3 covers 15 residues. V was shortened by 4 bases and J by 0 bases, with 13 bases between the two germline ends. CDR3 DNA: TGTGCCAGCAGCTCAGCCGGCGGCGCCTCCTACGAGCAGTACTTC. Translation gives CASSSAGGASYEQYF.

This chain uses TRBV6-6 with TRBJ2-2, with TRBD1 as a possible D gene (6 bases). This CDR3 has 14 residues. Trimming shortened V by 5 bases and J by 1 base, and 8 bases separated the two germline ends. Germline V gene lookup returns CDR1 MNHNY and CDR2 SVGAGI (reference sequence). The CDR3 DNA follows: TGTGCCAGCAGTCCGGGACAGAACACCGGGGAGCTGTTTTTT. It encodes CASSPGQNTGELFF.

In its sample, this clone was seen once. The chain is built from TRBV3-1 (or the pseudogene TRBV3-2) and TRBJ1-1; 7 positions match TRBD1. CDR3 length equals 14 residues. Looked up from germline, CDR1 is LGHDT and CDR2 is YNNKEL (reference sequence). V trimming: 8 bases; J trimming: 1 base; junction bases outside the gene matches: 7. CDR3 DNA: TGTGCCAGCCGGGAGGGACAGCCGAACACTGAAGCTTTCTTT. Its protein product is CASREGQPNTEAFF.

V usage is TRBV28 and J usage is TRBJ2-2; 9 bases agree with TRBD2. CDR1 is MDHEN and CDR2 is SYDVKM in the germline V gene. With 6 bases clipped from V and 5 bases from J, the junction kept 7 bases outside the gene matches. The CDR3 runs to 15 residues. The CDR3 here is CASRQRGARTGELFF. In nucleotides, the CDR3 is TGTGCCAGCAGGCAGCGGGGGGCTAGGACCGGGGAGCTGTTTTTT.

This rearrangement joins TRBV6-2 or TRBV6-3 to TRBJ1-4, with 7 bases matching TRBD1. The CDR3 extends over 15 amino acids. Germline-derived CDR1 and CDR2 are MNHEY and SVGEGT. The V and J ends lost 5 bases and 0 bases, in that order; junction bases with no gene match: 3. CDR3 nucleotides: TGTGCCAGCAGTCGACAGGGCGCAACTAATGAAAAACTGTTTTTT. This translates into CASSRQGATNEKLFF.

The genes are TRBV5-1 and TRBJ2-1, with a tentative D call TRBD1 (5 bases). V was clipped by 3 bases and J by 10 bases, with 17 bases between them. The germline gives CDR1 SGHRS, CDR2 YFSETQ. CDR3 length equals 14 residues. CDR3: CASSSIQGRREQFF. Here the CDR3 DNA reads TGCGCCAGCAGCTCGATCCAGGGTAGGCGGGAGCAGTTCTTC.

The chain combines TRBV7-9 with TRBJ2-1; TRBD1 matches 9 bases. Germline CDR1 and CDR2: SEHNR and FQNEAQ (reference sequence). This CDR3 comprises 15 residues. The V and J ends lost 5 bases and 9 bases, in that order; junction bases with no gene match: 11. The CDR3 DNA follows: TGTGCCAGCAGCCGACAGGGGGGTAGGGTGAGTGAGCAGTTCTTC. Protein: CASSRQGGRVSEQFF.

This chain links TRBV30 with TRBJ1-4; D not certain. With 4 bases removed from V and 4 bases from J, the gap between germline ends came to 10 bases. Germline V gene data show CDR1 as GTSNPN and CDR2 as SVGIG (reference sequence). The CDR3 length is 13 residues. The CDR3 DNA reads TGTGCCTGGACCCAAACGGGTAATGAAAAACTGTTTTTT. It translates to CAWTQTGNEKLFF.

The chain couples TRBV7-2 to TRBJ1-1; D perhaps matches TRBD1 (5 bases). This CDR3 is 14 amino acids long. The germline V gene encodes CDR1 SGHTA and CDR2 FQGNSA. V was clipped by 1 base and J by 2 bases, with 8 bases between them. The CDR3 DNA reads as TGTGCCAGCAGCTTAGTGGGGGGAAACACTGAAGCTTTCTTT. This encodes CASSLVGGNTEAFF.

The chain joins TRBV12-3 or TRBV12-4 to TRBJ1-2; D is undetermined. CDR3 length: 12 residues. Trimming shortened V by 8 bases and J by 4 bases, and 11 bases separated the two germline ends. The CDR3 here is CASSGSRYGYTF. In nucleotides, the CDR3 is TGTGCCAGCTCAGGCAGTCGCTATGGCTACACCTTC.

This clone has just one count. V usage is TRBV30 and J usage is TRBJ1-6; TRBD1 agrees at 7 bases. CDR1 is GTSNPN, CDR2 SVGIG, per germline (reference sequence). The J segment lost 5 bases and the V segment lost 6 bases, leaving 13 bases of the junction unmatched. This CDR3 region has 16 residues. The CDR3 loop reads CACHRDSRLDNSPLHF. In DNA, the CDR3 is TGTGCCTGCCACAGGGACAGCCGCCTCGATAATTCACCCCTCCACTTT. The full variable domain, with the rest looked up from reference TRBV30 and TRBJ1-6, is SQTIHQWPATLVQPVGSPLSLECTVEGTSNPNLYWYRQAAGRGLQLLFYSVGIGQISSEVPQNLSASRPQDRQFILSSKKLLLSDSGFYLCACHRDSRLDNSPLHFGNGTRLTVT.

The chain employs TRBV5-5 and TRBJ1-2, with D unresolved. CDR1 SGHKS and CDR2 YYEKEE come from the germline V gene (reference sequence). Trimming shortened V by 0 bases and J by 2 bases, and 8 bases separated the two germline ends. CDR3 length: 14 residues. The CDR3 spells CASSLDQTNYGYTF. CDR3 nucleotides: TGTGCCAGCAGCTTGGACCAGACCAACTATGGCTACACCTTC.

The rearrangement uses TRBV27 and TRBJ1-2, with D possibly matching TRBD1 (6 bases). The CDR3 has 14 amino acids. V lost 6 bases to trimming and J lost 4 bases, with 15 bases between them. The germline CDR1 and CDR2 sequences are MNHEY and SMNVEV (reference sequence). CDR3 protein: CASSRGGYLYGYTF. The CDR3 coding sequence is TGTGCCAGCAGCAGAGGGGGATATCTCTATGGCTACACCTTC.

This CDR3 is CASSYSISGRWSAFF. CDR3 coding DNA: TGTGCCAGCAGTTACTCGATATCGGGCCGGTGGAGTGCTTTCTTT. The rearrangement links TRBV6-5 to TRBJ1-1; D call uncertain. The CDR3 has 15 amino acids. V dropped 0 bases and J dropped 11 bases, with 19 bases sitting between them. The V gene's germline CDR1 is MNHEY and CDR2 SVGAGI.

This clone was recorded a few times. This chain uses TRBV6-2 or TRBV6-3 with TRBJ1-2; D ambiguous. The CDR3 consists of 14 residues. In germline, CDR1 is MNHEY, CDR2 SVGEGT. V was cut by 3 bases and J by 7 bases, with 15 bases left in between. Here the CDR3 DNA reads TGTGCCAGCAGTTATGGATCCGGGTACGGTGGCTACACCTTC. Amino acids: CASSYGSGYGGYTF.

This rearrangement joins TRBV18 to TRBJ2-7; the D is unclear. V was shortened by 6 bases and J by 5 bases, with 11 bases between the two germline ends. CDR1 and CDR2 (germline): KGHSH, LQKENI. CDR3 size: 12 residues. The CDR3 here is CASSQNMDEQYF. CDR3 DNA: TGTGCCAGCTCCCAGAATATGGACGAGCAGTACTTC.

This sequence joins TRBV3-1 (or the pseudogene TRBV3-2) and TRBJ2-1; weak D call: TRBD2 (5 bases). V lost 1 base and J 7 bases, leaving 8 bases between the germline ends. The CDR3 extends over 13 amino acids. In germline, CDR1 is LGHDT, CDR2 YNNKEL (reference sequence). DNA of the CDR3: TGTGCCAGCAGCCAAGTATCGGGAAATGAGCAGTTCTTC. It is translated as CASSQVSGNEQFF.

J is TRBJ2-5 and V is TRBV28, with D perhaps assigned TRBD1 or TRBD2 (7 bases each). The CDR3 covers 16 residues. Trimming removed 6 bases at V and 14 bases at J, with 31 bases between. Germline V gene data show CDR1 as MDHEN and CDR2 as SYDVKM. CDR3 DNA: TGTGCCAGCAGCGGCACAGGGGAGGGACCCAGTCTAAGTCCTTACTTC. Translating it yields CASSGTGEGPSLSPYF.